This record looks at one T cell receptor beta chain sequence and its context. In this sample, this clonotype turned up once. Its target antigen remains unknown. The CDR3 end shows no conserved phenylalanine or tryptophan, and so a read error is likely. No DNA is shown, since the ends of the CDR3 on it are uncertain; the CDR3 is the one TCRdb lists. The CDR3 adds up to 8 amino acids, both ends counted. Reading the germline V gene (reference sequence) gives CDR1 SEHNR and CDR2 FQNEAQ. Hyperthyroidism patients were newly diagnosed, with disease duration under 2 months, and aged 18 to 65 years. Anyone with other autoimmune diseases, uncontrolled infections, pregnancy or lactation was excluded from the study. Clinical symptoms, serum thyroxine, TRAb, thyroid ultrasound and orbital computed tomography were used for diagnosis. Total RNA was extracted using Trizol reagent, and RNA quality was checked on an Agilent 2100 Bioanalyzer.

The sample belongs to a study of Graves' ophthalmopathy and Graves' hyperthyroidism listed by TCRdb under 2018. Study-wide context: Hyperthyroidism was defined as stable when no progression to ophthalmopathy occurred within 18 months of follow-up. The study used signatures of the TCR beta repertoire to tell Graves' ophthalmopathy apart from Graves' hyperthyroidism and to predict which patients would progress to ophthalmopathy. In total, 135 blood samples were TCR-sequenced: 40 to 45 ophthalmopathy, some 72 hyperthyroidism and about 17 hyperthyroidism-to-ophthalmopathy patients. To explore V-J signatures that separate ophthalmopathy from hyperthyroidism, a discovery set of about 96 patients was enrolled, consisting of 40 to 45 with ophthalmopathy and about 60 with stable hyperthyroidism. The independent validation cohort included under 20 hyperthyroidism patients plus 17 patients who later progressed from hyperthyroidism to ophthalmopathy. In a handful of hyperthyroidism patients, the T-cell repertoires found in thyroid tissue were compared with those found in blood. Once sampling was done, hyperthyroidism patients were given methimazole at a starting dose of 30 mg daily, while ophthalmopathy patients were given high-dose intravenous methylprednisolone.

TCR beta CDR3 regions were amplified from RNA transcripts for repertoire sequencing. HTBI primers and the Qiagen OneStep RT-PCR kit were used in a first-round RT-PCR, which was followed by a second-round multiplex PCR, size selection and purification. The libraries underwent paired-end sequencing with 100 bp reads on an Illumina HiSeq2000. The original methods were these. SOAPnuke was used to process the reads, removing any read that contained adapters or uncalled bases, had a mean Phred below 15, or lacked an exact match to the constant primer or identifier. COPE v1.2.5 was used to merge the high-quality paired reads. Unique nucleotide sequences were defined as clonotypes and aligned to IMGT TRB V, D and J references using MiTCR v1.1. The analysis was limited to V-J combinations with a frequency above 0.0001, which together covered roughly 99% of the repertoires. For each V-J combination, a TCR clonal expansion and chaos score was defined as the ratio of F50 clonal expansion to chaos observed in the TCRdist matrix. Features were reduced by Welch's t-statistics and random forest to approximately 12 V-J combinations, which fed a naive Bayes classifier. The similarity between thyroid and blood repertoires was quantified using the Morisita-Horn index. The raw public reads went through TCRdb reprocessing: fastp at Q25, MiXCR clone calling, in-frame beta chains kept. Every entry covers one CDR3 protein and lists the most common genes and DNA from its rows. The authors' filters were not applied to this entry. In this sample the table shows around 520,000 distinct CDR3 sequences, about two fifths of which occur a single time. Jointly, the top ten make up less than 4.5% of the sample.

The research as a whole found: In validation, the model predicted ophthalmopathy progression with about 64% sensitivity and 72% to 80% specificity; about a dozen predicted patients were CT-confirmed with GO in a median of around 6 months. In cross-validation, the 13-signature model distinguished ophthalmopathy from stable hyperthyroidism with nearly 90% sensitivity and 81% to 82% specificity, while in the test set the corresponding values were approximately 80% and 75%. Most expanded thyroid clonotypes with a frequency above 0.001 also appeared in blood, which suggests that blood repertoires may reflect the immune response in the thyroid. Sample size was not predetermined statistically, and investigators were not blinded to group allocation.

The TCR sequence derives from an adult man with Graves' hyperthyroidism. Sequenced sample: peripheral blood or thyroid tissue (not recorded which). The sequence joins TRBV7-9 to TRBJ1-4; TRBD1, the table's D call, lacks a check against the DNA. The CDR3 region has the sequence CASSANTG.